Described below is a single TCR beta chain sequence and its context. Antigen specificity is unknown. This record belongs to a study of monozygotic twins with inflammatory bowel disease. Findings and limits, study-wide: Those with IBD had lower TCRbeta diversity (inverse Simpson) than their healthy co-twins did. Discordant twins had repertoire similarity that did not differ from that of concordant twins, possibly from limited power. Clonotype sharing was lower in IBD patients than healthy twins, most markedly with disease activity.

Eight cDNA synthesis reactions were run for every sample. Each CDR3 protein gets one entry in TCRdb, which reprocessed the 5' RACE reads and gives no DNA. The sample table includes hundreds of thousands of distinct CDR3 sequences. Per germline, CDR1 MNHNS and CDR2 SASEGT. CDR3 length: 16 amino acids. The receptor's source is a human donor with ulcerative colitis or Crohn's disease, or a healthy co-twin of an affected twin (not recorded which). The chain combines TRBV6-1 with TRBJ2-7; TCRdb indicates TRBD2, and absent DNA this call remains unverified. The sample was blood. The CDR3 spells CASSIPGLAGAYEQYF.